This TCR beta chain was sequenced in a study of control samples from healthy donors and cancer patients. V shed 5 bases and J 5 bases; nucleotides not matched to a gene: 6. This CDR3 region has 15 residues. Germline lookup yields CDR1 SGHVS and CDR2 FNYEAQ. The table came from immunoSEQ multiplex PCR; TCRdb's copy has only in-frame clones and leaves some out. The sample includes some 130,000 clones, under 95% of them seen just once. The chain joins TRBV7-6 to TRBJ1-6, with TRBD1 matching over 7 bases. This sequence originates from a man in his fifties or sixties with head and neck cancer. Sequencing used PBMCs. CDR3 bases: TGTGCCAGCAGCGGGGGGACAGTCAATAATTCACCCCTCCACTTT. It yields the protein CASSGGTVNNSPLHF.